Detailed here is one T cell receptor (beta chain). No antigen is known for it. The data are from a study of T cells expressing NK-cell markers. Overall study context: It was sorted CD3+CD56-NKG2C+, CD3+CD56+NKG2C- and CD3+CD56+NKG2C+ T cells that provided the TCR beta repertoires. Whole-study findings and limits: Whether the expanded NKG2C+ T cell clones recognized HCMV remained unclear. In roughly 6 donors, dominant CD3+CD56+NKG2C+ clones formed about 1.0-7.0% of CD8+ cells.

TCRdb re-called the 5' RACE reads; every CDR3 protein appears as one record, without DNA. This repertoire includes approximately 380,000 distinct CDR3 sequences. The sample comprised blood T cells: a sorted CD56 or NKG2C T cell subset, CD4+ or CD8+ T cells, or bulk PBMC T cells (not recorded which). This receptor was obtained from a man aged 18-75 years in good health.

This CDR3 is CASSLVERGGPGEQFF. The chain combines TRBV5-1 with TRBJ2-1; TCRdb's D call of TRBD2 is untestable without DNA. There are 16 residues in the CDR3. The germline CDR1 and CDR2 sequences are SGHRS and YFSETQ. The full variable domain, completed using reference TRBV5-1 and TRBJ2-1, is KAGVTQTPRYLIKTRGQQVTLSCSPISGHRSVSWYQQTPGQGLQFLFEYFSETQRNKGNFPGRFSGRQFSNSRSEMNVSTLELGDSALYLCASSLVERGGPGEQFFGPGTRLTVL.